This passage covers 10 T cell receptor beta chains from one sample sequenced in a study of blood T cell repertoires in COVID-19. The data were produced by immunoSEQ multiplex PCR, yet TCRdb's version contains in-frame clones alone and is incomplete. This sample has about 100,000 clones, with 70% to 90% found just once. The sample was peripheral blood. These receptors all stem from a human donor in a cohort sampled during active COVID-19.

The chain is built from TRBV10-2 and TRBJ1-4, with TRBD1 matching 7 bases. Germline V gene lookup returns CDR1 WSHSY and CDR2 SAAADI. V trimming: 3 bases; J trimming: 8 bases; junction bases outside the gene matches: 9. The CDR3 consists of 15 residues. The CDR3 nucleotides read TGCGCCAGCAGTGACCGAGGACAGGCTTGGGAAAAACTGTTTTTT. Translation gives CASSDRGQAWEKLFF.

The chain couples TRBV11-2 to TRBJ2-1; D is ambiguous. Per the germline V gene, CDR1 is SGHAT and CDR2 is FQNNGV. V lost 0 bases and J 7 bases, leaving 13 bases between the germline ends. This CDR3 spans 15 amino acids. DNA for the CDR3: TGTGCCAGCAGCTTAGAACGTCTGAGAACGAATGAGCAGTTCTTC. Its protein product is CASSLERLRTNEQFF.

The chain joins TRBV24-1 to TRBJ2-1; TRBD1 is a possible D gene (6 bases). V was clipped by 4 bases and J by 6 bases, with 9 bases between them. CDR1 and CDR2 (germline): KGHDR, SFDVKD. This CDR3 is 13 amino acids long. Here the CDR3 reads CATSERGSNEQFF. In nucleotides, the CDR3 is TGTGCCACCAGTGAGAGGGGGTCCAATGAGCAGTTCTTC.

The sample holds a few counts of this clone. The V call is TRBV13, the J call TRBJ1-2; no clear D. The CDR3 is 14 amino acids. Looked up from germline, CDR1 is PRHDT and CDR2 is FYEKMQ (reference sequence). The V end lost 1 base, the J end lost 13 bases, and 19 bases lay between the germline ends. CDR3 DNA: TGTGCCAGCAGCTTAGCTGGCCGGTCTAGTTTGGGCACCTTC. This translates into CASSLAGRSSLGTF.

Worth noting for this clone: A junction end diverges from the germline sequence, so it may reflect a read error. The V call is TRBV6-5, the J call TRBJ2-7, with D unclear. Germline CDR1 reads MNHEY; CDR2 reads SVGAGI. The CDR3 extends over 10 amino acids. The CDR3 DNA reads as TGTGCCAGCAGGTACTACGAGCAGTACTTC. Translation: CASRYYEQYF.

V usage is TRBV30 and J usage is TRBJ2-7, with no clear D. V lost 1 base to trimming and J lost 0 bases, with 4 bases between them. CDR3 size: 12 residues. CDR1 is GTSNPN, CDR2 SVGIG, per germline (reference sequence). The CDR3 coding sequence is TGTGCCTGGAGTGCGGTCTCCTACGAGCAGTACTTC. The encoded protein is CAWSAVSYEQYF.

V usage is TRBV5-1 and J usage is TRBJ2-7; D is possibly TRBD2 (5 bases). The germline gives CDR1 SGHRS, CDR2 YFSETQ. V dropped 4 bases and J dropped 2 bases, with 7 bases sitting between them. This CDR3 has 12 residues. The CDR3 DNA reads TGCGCCAGCAGCCTCGGGACCTACGAGCAGTACTTC. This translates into CASSLGTYEQYF. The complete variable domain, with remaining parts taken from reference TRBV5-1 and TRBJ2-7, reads KAGVTQTPRYLIKTRGQQVTLSCSPISGHRSVSWYQQTPGQGLQFLFEYFSETQRNKGNFPGRFSGRQFSNSRSEMNVSTLELGDSALYLCASSLGTYEQYFGPGTRLTVT.

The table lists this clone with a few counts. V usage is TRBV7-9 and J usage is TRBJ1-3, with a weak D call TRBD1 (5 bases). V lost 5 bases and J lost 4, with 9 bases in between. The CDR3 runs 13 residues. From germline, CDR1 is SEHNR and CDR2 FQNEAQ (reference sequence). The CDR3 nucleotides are TGTGCCAGCAGCACGGGACTAGGAAACACCATATATTTT. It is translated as CASSTGLGNTIYF.

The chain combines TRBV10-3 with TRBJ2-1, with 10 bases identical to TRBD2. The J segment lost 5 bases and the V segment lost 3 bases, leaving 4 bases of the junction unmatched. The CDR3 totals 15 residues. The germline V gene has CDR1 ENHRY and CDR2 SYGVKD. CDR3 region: CAISDQLAGNNEQFF. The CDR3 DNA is TGTGCCATCAGTGATCAACTAGCGGGGAACAATGAGCAGTTCTTC.

CDR3 coding DNA: TGCAGTGCTAGTAAGGCGGGAGGATCCGGAGAGACCCAGTACTTC. The encoded protein is CSASKAGGSGETQYF. V and J are TRBV20-1 and TRBJ2-5, with TRBD2 identical over 8 bases. The germline gives CDR1 DFQATT, CDR2 SNEGSKA (reference sequence). J lost 4 bases, V lost 3 bases, and 10 bases had no gene match. The CDR3 is 15 amino acids.